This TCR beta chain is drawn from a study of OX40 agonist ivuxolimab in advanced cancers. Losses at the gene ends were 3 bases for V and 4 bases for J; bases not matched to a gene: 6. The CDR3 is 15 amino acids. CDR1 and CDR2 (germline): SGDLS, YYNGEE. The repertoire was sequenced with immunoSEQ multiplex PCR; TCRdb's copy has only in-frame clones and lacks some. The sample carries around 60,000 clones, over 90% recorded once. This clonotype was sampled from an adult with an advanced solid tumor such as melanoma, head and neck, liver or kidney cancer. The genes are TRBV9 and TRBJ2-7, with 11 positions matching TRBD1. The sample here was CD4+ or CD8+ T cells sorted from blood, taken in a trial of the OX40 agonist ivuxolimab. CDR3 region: CASSGGTGGFYEQYF. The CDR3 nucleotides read TGTGCCAGCAGCGGTGGGACAGGGGGTTTTTACGAGCAGTACTTC.